The 2 T cell receptor beta chains given below trace back to one sample, sequenced in a study of blood T cell repertoires in COVID-19. Measured with immunoSEQ multiplex PCR; TCRdb has only the in-frame clones, and not every one. There are approximately 75,000 clones in the sample; approximately 86% occur only once, and about 27% lies in the top ten. Sequencing was carried out using peripheral blood. These receptor sequences come from a man in his forties or fifties with acute or convalescent COVID-19.

This clone came up a few times. The rearrangement joins TRBV19 to TRBJ2-1; 12 positions match TRBD2. The CDR3 extends over 16 amino acids. CDR1 LNHDA and CDR2 SQIVND come from the germline V gene (reference sequence). The V segment lost 4 bases and the J segment 4 bases; nucleotides outside the gene matches: 5. CDR3 loop: CASSTPGTSGYNEQFF. DNA for the CDR3: TGTGCCAGTAGTACGCCCGGGACTAGCGGGTACAATGAGCAGTTCTTC.

The gene calls are TRBV7-8 and TRBJ1-2; 9 bases are a match to TRBD1. The CDR3 spans 17 residues. Germline assignment: CDR1 SGHVS and CDR2 FQNEAQ. Trimming removed 1 base from V and 2 bases from J; junction bases left unmatched: 8. The CDR3 protein is CASSLGGGGTGNYGYTF. The CDR3 DNA follows: TGTGCCAGCAGCTTAGGAGGAGGAGGGACAGGGAACTATGGCTACACCTTC. The whole variable domain, remainder taken from reference TRBV7-8 and TRBJ1-2, is GAGVSQSPRYKVAKRGQDVALRCDPISGHVSLFWYQQALGQGPEFLTYFQNEAQLDKSGLPSDRFFAERPEGSVSTLKIQRTQQEDSAVYLCASSLGGGGTGNYGYTFGSGTRLTVV.